The 18 T cell receptor beta chains presented below share a single source sample, sequenced in a study of T cells and Merkel cell carcinoma outcomes. Using immunoSEQ multiplex PCR, the repertoire was profiled, and TCRdb retains in-frame clones only, with some absent. The sample records over 15,000 clones, roughly 79% being singletons. The specimen sequenced was tumor tissue from Merkel cell carcinoma. These receptors came from a human donor with Merkel cell carcinoma.

The gene calls are TRBV27 and TRBJ1-6, with unresolved D. CDR1 and CDR2 (germline): MNHEY, SMNVEV (reference sequence). This CDR3 contains 17 residues. Trimming took off 0 bases at V and 2 bases at J, with 11 bases between the two ends. CDR3 sequence reads: CASSLSPNPTYNSPLHF. CDR3 sequence (DNA): TGTGCCAGCAGTTTATCGCCCAACCCTACCTATAATTCACCCCTCCACTTT.

This clone was counted once. This chain connects TRBV7-3 to TRBJ2-1, with D maybe TRBD2 (6 bases). V gave up 1 base and J gave up 5 bases, with 6 bases separating them. The CDR3 totals 13 residues. CDR1 is SGHTA, CDR2 FQGTGA, per germline. The CDR3 bases are TGTGCCAGCAGCTTAAGCGGGAACAATGAGCAGTTCTTC. Translating gives CASSLSGNNEQFF.

The chain carries TRBV30 and TRBJ2-2; TRBD1 agrees at 8 bases. The V segment lost 5 bases and the J segment 0 bases; nucleotides outside the gene matches: 2. The CDR3 consists of 14 residues. The germline gives CDR1 GTSNPN, CDR2 SVGIG (reference sequence). The CDR3 DNA reads TGTGCCTGGGACAGGGGCGCGAACACCGGGGAGCTGTTTTTT. Its translation: CAWDRGANTGELFF.

The genes are TRBV4-1 and TRBJ1-2; D is unclear. CDR3 length: 13 amino acids. Germline V lookup: CDR1 MGHRA, CDR2 YSYEKL. V was trimmed by 3 bases and J by 5 bases, leaving 10 bases between them. CDR3 in amino acids: CASSQVPLYGYTF. CDR3 DNA: TGCGCCAGCAGCCAGGTCCCTCTTTATGGCTACACCTTC.

The chain carries TRBV19 and TRBJ2-1, with 7 positions matching TRBD2. Germline V lookup: CDR1 LNHDA, CDR2 SQIVND (reference sequence). V shed 6 bases and J 9 bases; nucleotides not matched to a gene: 8. The CDR3 has 13 residues. The CDR3 bases are TGTGCCAGTAGCGGCCGGAGCGGGACTGAGCAGTTCTTC. Its protein is CASSGRSGTEQFF. The variable domain in full, with the rest retrieved from reference TRBV19 and TRBJ2-1, is DGGITQSPKYLFRKEGQNVTLSCEQNLNHDAMYWYRQDPGQGLRLIYYSQIVNDFQKGDIAEGYSVSREKKESFPLTVTSAQKNPTAFYLCASSGRSGTEQFFGPGTRLTVL.

The rearrangement joins TRBV5-4 to TRBJ2-3, with a tentative D call TRBD2 (7 bases). This CDR3 has 14 amino acids. The V gene lost 2 bases and the J gene lost 6 bases, with 13 bases spanning the gap. The germline CDR1 and CDR2 sequences are SGHNT and YYREEE (reference sequence). The CDR3 bases are TGTGCCAGCAGCTTAGAGGGGGGGCAGGATACGCAGTATTTT. Protein: CASSLEGGQDTQYF.

This sequence joins TRBV2 and TRBJ2-3; D tentatively reads TRBD1 or TRBD2 (5 bases each). The CDR3 is 17 residues long. CDR1 SNHLY and CDR2 FYNNEI come from the germline V gene. V was pared by 0 bases and J by 2 bases, with 15 bases between. This CDR3 reads CASSEAGPPLLTDTQYF. The CDR3 DNA reads TGTGCCAGCAGTGAAGCGGGACCCCCTTTACTCACAGATACGCAGTATTTT.

This clone was seen a few times. The rearrangement joins TRBV2 to TRBJ2-2; 11 bases agree with TRBD1. This CDR3 comprises 14 residues. The trim removed 9 bases at V and 4 bases at J, leaving 4 bases unmatched. CDR1 and CDR2 (germline): SNHLY, FYNNEI. Here the CDR3 DNA reads TGTGCCAGTGGGGGACAGGGGGGCACCGGGGAGCTGTTTTTT. Residues: CASGGQGGTGELFF.

The rearrangement joins TRBV7-9 to TRBJ1-5; D gene unclear. CDR1 is SEHNR and CDR2 is FQNEAQ in the germline V gene (reference sequence). Between the trimmed V and J ends, which lost 7 bases and 5 bases, there was a span of 12 bases. The CDR3 sequence is 13 residues long. Here the CDR3 DNA reads TGTGCCAGCACCTCAAATCAATATCAGCCCCAGCATTTT. As protein: CASTSNQYQPQHF.

The chain couples TRBV28 to TRBJ2-2; 9 bases are a match to TRBD1. V lost 4 bases, J lost 3 bases, and 3 bases stayed unmatched. CDR3 length: 15 amino acids. From germline, CDR1 is MDHEN and CDR2 SYDVKM. CDR3 amino acids: CASSWGQGYTGELFF. The CDR3 DNA reads TGTGCCAGCAGTTGGGGACAGGGCTACACCGGGGAGCTGTTTTTT.

This chain's CDR3 is CASSEGREKHF. CDR3 nucleotide sequence: TGTGCCAGCAGTGAAGGCCGAGAGAAGCATTTT. V and J are TRBV2 and TRBJ1-5; D is undetermined. The CDR3 contains 11 residues. CDR1 is SNHLY and CDR2 is FYNNEI in the germline V gene. Trimming took 1 base from V and 14 from J, leaving 9 bases between them.

The genes are TRBV10-3 and TRBJ2-3, with no clear D. Germline V gives CDR1 ENHRY, CDR2 SYGVKD. The CDR3 extends over 16 amino acids. Between the trimmed V and J ends, which lost 3 bases and 2 bases, there was a span of 15 bases. The CDR3 bases are TGTGCCATCAGTGATAACGTCGCGGCGGCCACAGATACGCAGTATTTT. This codes for CAISDNVAAATDTQYF.

This clone was observed a single time. The chain recombines TRBV21-1 with TRBJ1-5; the listed D gene, TRBD1, was not tested against the DNA. TRBV21-1 is a known pseudogene. CDR3 length equals 16 residues. The CDR3: CASSDRRKGSNQPQHF. DNA for the CDR3: TGTGCCAGCAGCGACAGACGGAAGGGGAGCAATCAGCCCCAGCATTTT.

The CDR3 nucleotides read TGTGCCAGCAGTCGACAGGGTGGGAACACAGATACGCAGTATTTT. It encodes CASSRQGGNTDTQYF. The chain couples TRBV6-4 to TRBJ2-3; 7 bases map to TRBD1. Losses at the gene ends were 5 bases for V and 2 bases for J; bases not matched to a gene: 7. The CDR3 runs 15 residues. The germline V gene has CDR1 MRHNA and CDR2 SNTAGT.

The chain has TRBV29-1 and TRBJ1-2, with TRBD1 matching over 9 bases. CDR3 length equals 13 residues. Germline values: CDR1 SQVTM, CDR2 ANQGSEA. V trimming: 7 bases; J trimming: 4 bases; junction bases outside the gene matches: 7. CDR3 residues: CSAGQGSLYGYTF. CDR3 DNA sequence: TGCAGCGCCGGACAGGGGAGTCTCTATGGCTACACCTTC.

A remark on this clone: This may stem from a read error, because a much larger clone lies one nucleotide away. The CDR3 sequence: CASSESLESGDEQFF. The CDR3 coding sequence is TGCGCCAGCAGTGAGTCGCTCGAGAGCGGGGATGAGCAGTTCTTC. This sequence joins TRBV10-1 and TRBJ2-1, with 7 bases fitting TRBD2. The CDR3 totals 15 residues. V dropped 0 bases and J dropped 8; count of bases not matched to a gene: 7. Germline values: CDR1 WNHNN, CDR2 SYGVQD (reference sequence).

This clone was recorded a few times. The chain recombines TRBV2 with TRBJ1-2; 7 positions agree with TRBD1. The germline V gene encodes CDR1 SNHLY and CDR2 FYNNEI. This CDR3 is 16 amino acids long. With V trimmed by 4 bases and J by 3 bases, 11 bases remained unmatched. CDR3 protein: CASSGPQTGRDYGYTF. The CDR3 bases are TGTGCCAGCAGTGGGCCCCAGACAGGGCGGGACTATGGCTACACCTTC.

J is TRBJ1-6 and V is TRBV4-1, with D perhaps TRBD1 (5 bases). The CDR3 length is 16 residues. Germline V lookup: CDR1 MGHRA, CDR2 YSYEKL. Between the trimmed V and J ends, which lost 0 bases and 6 bases, there was a span of 12 bases. The CDR3 spells CASSQEPGNVNSPLHF. The CDR3 DNA sequence: TGCGCCAGCAGCCAAGAACCAGGGAACGTTAATTCACCCCTCCACTTT.